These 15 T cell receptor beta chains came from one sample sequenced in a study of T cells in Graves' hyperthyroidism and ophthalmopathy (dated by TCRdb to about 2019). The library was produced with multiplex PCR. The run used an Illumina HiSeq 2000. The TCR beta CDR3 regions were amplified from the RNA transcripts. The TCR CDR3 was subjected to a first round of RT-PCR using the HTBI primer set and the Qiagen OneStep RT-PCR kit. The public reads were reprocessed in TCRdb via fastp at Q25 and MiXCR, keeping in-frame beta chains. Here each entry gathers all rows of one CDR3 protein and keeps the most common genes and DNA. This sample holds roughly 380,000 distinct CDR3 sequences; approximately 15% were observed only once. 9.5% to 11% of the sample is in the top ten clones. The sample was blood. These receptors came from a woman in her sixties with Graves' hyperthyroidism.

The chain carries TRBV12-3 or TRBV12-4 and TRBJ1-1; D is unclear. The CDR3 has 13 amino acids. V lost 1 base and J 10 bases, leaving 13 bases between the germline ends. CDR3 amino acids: CASSLGLENVAFF. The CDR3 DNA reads TGTGCCAGCAGTTTAGGCCTTGAAAATGTAGCTTTCTTT.

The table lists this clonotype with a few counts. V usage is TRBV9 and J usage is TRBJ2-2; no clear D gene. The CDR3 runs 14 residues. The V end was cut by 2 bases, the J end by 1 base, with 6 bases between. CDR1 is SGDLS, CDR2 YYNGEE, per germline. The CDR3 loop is CASSVAGNTGELFF. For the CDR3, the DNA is TGTGCCAGCAGCGTGGCAGGGAACACCGGGGAGCTGTTTTTT.

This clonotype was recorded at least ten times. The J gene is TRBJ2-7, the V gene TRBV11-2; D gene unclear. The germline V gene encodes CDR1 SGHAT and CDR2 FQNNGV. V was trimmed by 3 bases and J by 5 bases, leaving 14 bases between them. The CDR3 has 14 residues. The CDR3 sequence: CASSFLWVSHEQYF. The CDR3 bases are TGTGCCAGCAGCTTCCTCTGGGTCAGCCACGAGCAGTACTTC. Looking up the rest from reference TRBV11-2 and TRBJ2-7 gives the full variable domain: EAGVAQSPRYKIIEKRQSVAFWCNPISGHATLYWYQQILGQGPKLLIQFQNNGVVDDSQLPKDRFSAERLKGVDSTLKIQPAKLEDSAVYLCASSFLWVSHEQYFGPGTRLTVT.

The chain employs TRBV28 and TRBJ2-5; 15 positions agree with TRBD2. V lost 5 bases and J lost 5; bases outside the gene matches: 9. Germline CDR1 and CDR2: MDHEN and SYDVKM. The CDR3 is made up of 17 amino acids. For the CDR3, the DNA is TGTGCCAGCAGTCCCCCGGGGACTAGCGGGAGGCGGGAGACCCAGTACTTC. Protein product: CASSPPGTSGRRETQYF. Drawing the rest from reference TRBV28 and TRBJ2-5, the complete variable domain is DVKVTQSSRYLVKRTGEKVFLECVQDMDHENMFWYRQDPGLGLRLIYFSYDVKMKEKGDIPEGYSVSREKKERFSLILESASTNQTSMYLCASSPPGTSGRRETQYFGPGTRLLVL.

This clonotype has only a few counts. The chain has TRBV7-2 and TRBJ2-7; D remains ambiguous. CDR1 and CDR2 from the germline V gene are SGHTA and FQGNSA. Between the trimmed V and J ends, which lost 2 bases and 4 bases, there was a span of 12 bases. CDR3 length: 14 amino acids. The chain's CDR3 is CASSLRWQSYEQYF. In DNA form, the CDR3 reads TGTGCCAGCAGCTTACGGTGGCAGTCGTACGAGCAGTACTTC.

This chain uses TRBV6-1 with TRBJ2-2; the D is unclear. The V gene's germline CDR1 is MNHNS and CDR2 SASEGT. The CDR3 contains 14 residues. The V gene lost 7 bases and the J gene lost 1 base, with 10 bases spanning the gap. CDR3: CASTVSLNTGELFF. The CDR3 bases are TGTGCCAGCACAGTCAGCTTGAACACCGGGGAGCTGTTTTTT.

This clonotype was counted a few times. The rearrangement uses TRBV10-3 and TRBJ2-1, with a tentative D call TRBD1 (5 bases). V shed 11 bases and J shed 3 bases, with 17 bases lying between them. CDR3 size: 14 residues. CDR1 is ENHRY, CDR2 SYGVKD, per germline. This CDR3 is CAARGAADYNEQFF. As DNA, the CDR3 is TGTGCCGCCCGTGGGGCGGCAGACTACAATGAGCAGTTCTTC.

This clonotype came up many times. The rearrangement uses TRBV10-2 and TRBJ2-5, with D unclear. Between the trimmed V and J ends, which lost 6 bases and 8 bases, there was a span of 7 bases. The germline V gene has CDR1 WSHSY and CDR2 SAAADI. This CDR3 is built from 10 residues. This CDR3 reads CASRGLTQYF. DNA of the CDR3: TGCGCCAGCAGGGGCTTAACCCAGTACTTC.

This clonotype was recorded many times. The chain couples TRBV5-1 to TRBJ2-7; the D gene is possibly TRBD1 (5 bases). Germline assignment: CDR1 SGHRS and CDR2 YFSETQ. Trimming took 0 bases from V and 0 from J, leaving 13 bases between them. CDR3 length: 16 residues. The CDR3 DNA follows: TGCGCCAGCAGCTTGGTCGGTCGGCAGGGCTCCTACGAGCAGTACTTC. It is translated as CASSLVGRQGSYEQYF.

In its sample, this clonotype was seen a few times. CDR3 in DNA: TGCAGTGCTAGAGTGGGGGCTGAAGAGCAGTACTTC. Protein sequence: CSARVGAEEQYF. V is TRBV20-1 and J is TRBJ2-7, with a tentative D call TRBD1 (6 bases). V dropped 1 base and J dropped 7 bases, with 11 bases sitting between them. This CDR3 has 12 residues. CDR1 is DFQATT and CDR2 is SNEGSKA in the germline V gene (reference sequence).

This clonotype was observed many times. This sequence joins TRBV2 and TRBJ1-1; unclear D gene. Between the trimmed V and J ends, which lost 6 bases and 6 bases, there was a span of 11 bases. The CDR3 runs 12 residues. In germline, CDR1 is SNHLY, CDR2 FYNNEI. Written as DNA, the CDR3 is TGTGCCAGCAGCCCGGGTACCCCTGAAGCTTTCTTT. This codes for CASSPGTPEAFF.

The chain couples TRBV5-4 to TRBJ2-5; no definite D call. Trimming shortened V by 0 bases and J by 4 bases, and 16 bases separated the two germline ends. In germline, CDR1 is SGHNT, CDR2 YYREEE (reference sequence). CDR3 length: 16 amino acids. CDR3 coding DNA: TGTGCCAGCAGCTTGGTAGTTATTCATCGTGTAGAGACCCAGTACTTC. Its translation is CASSLVVIHRVETQYF.

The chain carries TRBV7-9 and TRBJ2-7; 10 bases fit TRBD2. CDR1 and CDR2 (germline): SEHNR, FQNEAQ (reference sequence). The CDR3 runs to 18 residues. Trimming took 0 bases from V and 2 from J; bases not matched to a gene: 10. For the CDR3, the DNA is TGTGCCAGCAGCTTAGCGAGCGGGAGGGCCAGGAGGACCTACGAGCAGTACTTC. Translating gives CASSLASGRARRTYEQYF.

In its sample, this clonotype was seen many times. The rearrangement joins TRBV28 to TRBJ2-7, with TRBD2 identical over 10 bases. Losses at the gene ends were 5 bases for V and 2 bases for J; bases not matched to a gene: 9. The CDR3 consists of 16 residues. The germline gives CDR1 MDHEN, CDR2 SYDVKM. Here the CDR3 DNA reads TGTGCCAGCAGTCCGAACTTAGCGGGAGGCCCCTACGAGCAGTACTTC. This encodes CASSPNLAGGPYEQYF.

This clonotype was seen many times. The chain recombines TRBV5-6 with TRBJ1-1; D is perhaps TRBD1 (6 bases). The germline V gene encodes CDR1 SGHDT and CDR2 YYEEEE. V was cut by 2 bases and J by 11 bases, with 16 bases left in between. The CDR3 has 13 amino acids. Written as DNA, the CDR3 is TGTGCCAGCAGCTTTGGGACACTCGTTACGGCTTTCTTT. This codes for CASSFGTLVTAFF.